The present entry profiles one T cell receptor (beta chain) with its context. V lost 6 bases, J lost 6 bases, and 17 bases stayed unmatched. The germline V gene encodes CDR1 SQVTM and CDR2 ANQGSEA. The CDR3 totals 17 residues. This entry is derived from a study of CD8+ T cells in alopecia areata. RNA, once extracted, was reverse transcribed into cDNA for use as the sequencing template. Repertoires were generated with immunoSEQ multiplex PCR, while TCRdb's copy carries only in-frame clones and drops some. The sample shows 150,000 to 200,000 clones, around 54% of them seen only once. The sequence was collected from a human donor in good health. The specimen was CD4+ T cells sorted from blood. V usage is TRBV29-1 and J usage is TRBJ2-1; 10 positions match TRBD2. The CDR3 bases are TGCAGCGTCACGGGACTAGCGAGCGATCCATACTTCAATGAGCAGTTCTTC. It translates to CSVTGLASDPYFNEQFF.